The 25 T cell receptor beta chains below were found in one sample sequenced in a study of blood T cell repertoires in COVID-19. This table comes from immunoSEQ multiplex PCR, and its TCRdb copy is limited to in-frame clones, with some not included. Here the sample spans fewer than 150,000 clones, about 85% being singletons. The source material was peripheral blood. The source of these receptors is a man aged 40-49 years with acute or convalescent COVID-19.

The chain employs TRBV10-1 and TRBJ2-7, with D unresolved. This CDR3 is built from 12 residues. With 3 bases removed from V and 8 bases from J, the gap between germline ends came to 11 bases. Germline V gene lookup returns CDR1 WNHNN and CDR2 SYGVQD (reference sequence). Written as DNA, the CDR3 is TGCGCCAGCAGTGAAACATGCCCGAAGCAGTACTTC. Its translation is CASSETCPKQYF.

The CDR3 bases are TGCGCCAGCAGCTCCGGACTAGCGGGGGGACCCTACAATGAGCAGTTCTTC. Amino acids: CASSSGLAGGPYNEQFF. V usage is TRBV5-1 and J usage is TRBJ2-1, with TRBD2 identical over 14 bases. The CDR3 spans 17 residues. The V segment lost 3 bases and the J segment 2 bases; nucleotides outside the gene matches: 4. The germline gives CDR1 SGHRS, CDR2 YFSETQ.

The CDR3 spells CSASRDSSDSYNEQFF. Here the CDR3 DNA reads TGCAGTGCTAGTCGGGACTCGTCGGACTCCTACAATGAGCAGTTCTTC. The chain joins TRBV20-1 to TRBJ2-1, with D possibly being TRBD2 (6 bases). V was trimmed by 3 bases and J by 0 bases, leaving 15 bases between them. In germline, CDR1 is DFQATT, CDR2 SNEGSKA (reference sequence). This CDR3 has 16 residues.

This clone occurred once. The chain has TRBV5-1 and TRBJ2-3, with 8 nucleotides matching TRBD1. Trimming cost V 3 bases and J 3 bases; bases outside gene matches: 6. CDR3 length: 15 residues. Germline V gene sequence: CDR1 SGHRS, CDR2 YFSETQ. The CDR3 bases are TGCGCCAGCAGCTCCACAGGGGGGCATACAGATACGCAGTATTTT. Protein: CASSSTGGHTDTQYF. The variable domain in full, completed from reference TRBV5-1 and TRBJ2-3, reads KAGVTQTPRYLIKTRGQQVTLSCSPISGHRSVSWYQQTPGQGLQFLFEYFSETQRNKGNFPGRFSGRQFSNSRSEMNVSTLELGDSALYLCASSSTGGHTDTQYFGPGTRLTVL.

V gene TRBV29-1 combines with J gene TRBJ2-2, with D possibly being TRBD1 (5 bases). The CDR3 length is 13 residues. Germline V gene lookup returns CDR1 SQVTM and CDR2 ANQGSEA. Trimming removed 7 bases at V and 8 bases at J, with 17 bases between. The CDR3, as DNA: TGCAGCGCCATTATAGGGGTTGGGGGGGAGCTGTTTTTT. Protein sequence: CSAIIGVGGELFF.

The V gene is TRBV9, the J gene TRBJ1-1, with TRBD1 matching over 12 bases. Germline trimming cut 4 bases from V and 4 bases from J; bases unmatched to any gene: 11. CDR3 length equals 17 residues. The germline V gene has CDR1 SGDLS and CDR2 YYNGEE. CDR3 sequence: CASSLGTGGGRSTEAFF. In nucleotides, the CDR3 is TGTGCCAGCAGCCTAGGGACAGGGGGCGGGAGAAGCACTGAAGCTTTCTTT. The full variable domain, completed using reference TRBV9 and TRBJ1-1, is DSGVTQTPKHLITATGQRVTLRCSPRSGDLSVYWYQQSLDQGLQFLIQYYNGEERAKGNILERFSAQQFPDLHSELNLSSLELGDSALYFCASSLGTGGGRSTEAFFGQGTRLTVV.

This rearrangement joins TRBV19 to TRBJ2-3; 10 bases line up with TRBD2. With 6 bases clipped from V and 3 bases from J, the junction kept 15 bases outside the gene matches. Germline V gives CDR1 LNHDA, CDR2 SQIVND (reference sequence). The CDR3 consists of 18 residues. The CDR3 here is CASRSTSGVTSETDTQYF. CDR3 coding DNA: TGTGCCAGTAGAAGCACTAGCGGGGTAACCTCTGAGACAGATACGCAGTATTTT.

This clone was found once. CDR3 bases: TGTGCCACCAGTGATTGGACAGACACAGATACGCAGTATTTT. Residues: CATSDWTDTDTQYF. The chain combines TRBV24-1 with TRBJ2-3; a possible D gene is TRBD1 (6 bases). V lost 2 bases, J lost 2 bases, and 7 bases lay in between. The CDR3 extends over 14 amino acids. Per the germline V gene, CDR1 is KGHDR and CDR2 is SFDVKD.

The chain carries TRBV7-3 and TRBJ2-3, with a possible D match to TRBD1 (6 bases). Germline V gives CDR1 SGHTA, CDR2 FQGTGA. This CDR3 is 15 amino acids long. The V and J ends lost 10 bases and 3 bases respectively, with 20 bases between them. The CDR3 nucleotides read TGTGCCACCTCCTTGGGGGCAAGTAATACAGATACGCAGTATTTT. Protein product: CATSLGASNTDTQYF.

V gene TRBV10-3 combines with J gene TRBJ2-5, with 15 bases identical to TRBD2. V gave up 6 bases and J gave up 7 bases; unmatched junction bases: 3. Germline CDR1 and CDR2: ENHRY and SYGVKD. CDR3 length: 14 residues. DNA of the CDR3: TGTGCCATCAGCCTGGGACTAGCGGGAGGGACCCAGTACTTC. As protein: CAISLGLAGGTQYF.

CDR3 amino acids: CASSSGQGEGMSEKLFF. CDR3 nucleotide sequence: TGCGCCAGCAGCTCCGGACAGGGAGAAGGGATGAGCGAAAAACTGTTTTTT. The rearrangement joins TRBV5-1 to TRBJ1-4; 8 positions match TRBD1. CDR1 is SGHRS, CDR2 YFSETQ, per germline. The CDR3 is 17 residues long. V trimming: 3 bases; J trimming: 8 bases; junction bases outside the gene matches: 15.

In this sample, this clone turned up a few times. The V and J genes are TRBV2 and TRBJ2-1; TRBD2 agrees at 9 bases. Trimming took 5 bases from V and 4 from J; bases not matched to a gene: 6. Germline-derived CDR1 and CDR2 are SNHLY and FYNNEI. CDR3 length equals 15 residues. In DNA form, the CDR3 reads TGTGCCAGCAGTAAAAGCGGGGGGAGTTACAATGAGCAGTTCTTC. The encoded protein is CASSKSGGSYNEQFF. Supplemented by reference TRBV2 and TRBJ2-1, the full variable domain reads EPEVTQTPSHQVTQMGQEVILRCVPISNHLYFYWYRQILGQKVEFLVSFYNNEISEKSEIFDDQFSVERPDGSNFTLKIRSTKLEDSAMYFCASSKSGGSYNEQFFGPGTRLTVL.

This clone appeared a single time. The J gene is TRBJ2-7, the V gene TRBV27; 12 bases are shared with TRBD1. The CDR3 contains 14 residues. The germline V gene has CDR1 MNHEY and CDR2 SMNVEV (reference sequence). The V segment lost 3 bases and the J segment 6 bases; nucleotides outside the gene matches: 3. In nucleotides, the CDR3 is TGTGCCAGCAGTTTGGGGACAGGGGGCGCCGAGCAGTACTTC. Translating it yields CASSLGTGGAEQYF.

CDR3: CATSDVAGSYNEQFF. CDR3 in DNA: TGTGCCACCAGTGATGTAGCGGGGTCCTACAATGAGCAGTTCTTC. V gene TRBV24-1 combines with J gene TRBJ2-1, with 8 nucleotides matching TRBD2. This CDR3 has 15 amino acids. V dropped 3 bases and J dropped 1; count of bases not matched to a gene: 1. The germline gives CDR1 KGHDR, CDR2 SFDVKD.

V usage is TRBV5-1 and J usage is TRBJ2-3; no clear D. Per germline, CDR1 SGHRS and CDR2 YFSETQ. This CDR3 comprises 14 residues. Trimming left V 0 bases short and J 1 base short, with 6 bases between. This CDR3 reads CASSLGLGTDTQYF. CDR3 nucleotides: TGCGCCAGCAGCTTGGGTCTAGGCACAGATACGCAGTATTTT.

As for this clone: One junction end does not reproduce the germline sequence, and a read error may be involved. The chain recombines TRBV6-1 with TRBJ2-7, with D unclear. Germline V gene data show CDR1 as MNHNS and CDR2 as SASEGT. This CDR3 contains 13 residues. CDR3 in DNA: TGTGCCAGCAGTGAATGGAAGCTCGGCGAGCGGTACTTC. Residues: CASSEWKLGERYF.

This chain uses TRBV2 with TRBJ2-6; TRBD2 matches 10 bases. After removal of 6 bases from V and 2 bases from J, the junction contained 1 base not matched to a gene. CDR1 is SNHLY, CDR2 FYNNEI, per germline. This CDR3 is 15 amino acids long. CDR3 residues: CASRLAGAGANVLTF. The CDR3 nucleotides read TGTGCCAGCAGGCTAGCGGGGGCTGGGGCCAACGTCCTGACTTTC.

The chain is built from TRBV5-4 and TRBJ1-6; D is unresolved. V lost 0 bases and J 13 bases, leaving 8 bases between the germline ends. Germline V gives CDR1 SGHNT, CDR2 YYREEE (reference sequence). This CDR3 region has 12 residues. The CDR3 loop reads CASSLDGGPLHF. The CDR3, as DNA: TGTGCCAGCAGCTTGGACGGAGGGCCCCTCCACTTT.

A single count supports this clone. The gene calls are TRBV6-5 and TRBJ1-2; TRBD1 agrees at 9 bases. The J segment lost 4 bases and the V segment lost 8 bases, leaving 8 bases of the junction unmatched. CDR3 length: 14 residues. Per germline, CDR1 MNHEY and CDR2 SVGAGI. In nucleotides, the CDR3 is TGTGCCAGCTCACGGGACAGGGATCTCTATGGCTACACCTTC. Amino acids: CASSRDRDLYGYTF.

The V and J genes are TRBV19 and TRBJ2-2; maybe TRBD2 (6 bases). Germline loops: CDR1 LNHDA, CDR2 SQIVND (reference sequence). The CDR3 loop spans 14 amino acids. V lost 7 bases, J lost 2 bases, and 11 bases lay in between. CDR3 in DNA: TGTGCCAGTATTGGAGGGCTTAACACCGGGGAGCTGTTTTTT. Translating it yields CASIGGLNTGELFF.

The rearrangement joins TRBV2 to TRBJ2-1; 7 bases align to TRBD2. The J segment lost 4 bases and the V segment lost 6 bases, leaving 3 bases of the junction unmatched. The CDR3 spans 13 residues. CDR1 is SNHLY, CDR2 FYNNEI, per germline. The DNA for the CDR3 is TGTGCCAGCAGGGCGGGGGTATACAATGAGCAGTTCTTC. Translation gives CASRAGVYNEQFF.

The chain has TRBV7-2 and TRBJ2-2, with 7 bases matching TRBD1. CDR1 and CDR2 from the germline V gene are SGHTA and FQGNSA. This CDR3 has 15 amino acids. The V segment lost 4 bases and the J segment 0 bases; nucleotides outside the gene matches: 2. The CDR3 reads CASSSDRSNTGELFF. CDR3 coding DNA: TGTGCCAGCAGCTCGGACAGGTCGAACACCGGGGAGCTGTTTTTT.

This clone was counted a single time. V gene TRBV6-5 combines with J gene TRBJ2-7; TRBD2 is a possible D gene (5 bases). The germline CDR1 and CDR2 sequences are MNHEY and SVGAGI. The CDR3 runs 13 residues. V was trimmed by 5 bases and J by 3 bases, leaving 11 bases between them. The CDR3 bases are TGTGCCAGCAGTCCGACCGGGGACTACGAGCAGTACTTC. Protein product: CASSPTGDYEQYF.

DNA of the CDR3: TGCGCCAGCAGCCGTCCTGGACTAGCGGGGATACTCACCGGGGAGCTGTTTTTT. Amino acids: CASSRPGLAGILTGELFF. The chain links TRBV5-1 to TRBJ2-2; 12 bases map to TRBD2. The CDR3 spans 18 residues. CDR1 and CDR2 from the germline V gene are SGHRS and YFSETQ. Trimming took 4 bases from V and 4 from J; bases not matched to a gene: 11.

CDR3 coding DNA: TGTGCCAGTAGTATAGATTCCCCTTCGTCGGATACGCAGTATTTT. This translates into CASSIDSPSSDTQYF. The chain combines TRBV19 with TRBJ2-3; unclear D gene. Germline CDR1 reads LNHDA; CDR2 reads SQIVND (reference sequence). V lost 0 bases and J lost 6, with 13 bases in between. The CDR3 sequence is 15 residues long.